Following are 11 T cell receptor beta chains from one sample sequenced in a study of blood T cell repertoires in COVID-19. Clones were sequenced by immunoSEQ multiplex PCR, and TCRdb holds only the in-frame ones, with some missing. The sample lists 240,000 or so clones, approximately 82% occurring once. Sequencing was carried out using peripheral blood. The receptors derive from a woman between 18 and 29 years old with acute or convalescent COVID-19.

The chain is built from TRBV2 and TRBJ2-1; possible D gene TRBD1, 6 bases. V dropped 6 bases and J dropped 6 bases, with 15 bases sitting between them. CDR1 and CDR2 (germline): SNHLY, FYNNEI. The CDR3 has 14 residues. The DNA for the CDR3 is TGTGCCAGCAGGGCGACAGGTCGGATCAATGAGCAGTTCTTC. Translating it yields CASRATGRINEQFF.

The chain employs TRBV18 and TRBJ2-1; D unclear. In germline, CDR1 is KGHSH, CDR2 LQKENI. The CDR3 consists of 15 residues. The V gene lost 2 bases and the J gene lost 4 bases, with 12 bases spanning the gap. The CDR3, as DNA: TGTGCCAGCTCACCAAGGCTAGAAGAATACAATGAGCAGTTCTTC. Its protein product is CASSPRLEEYNEQFF.

This chain joins TRBV4-2 and TRBJ2-5; D may be TRBD1 (7 bases). Germline assignment: CDR1 LGHNA and CDR2 YNFKEQ. Trimming shortened V by 1 base and J by 5 bases, and 14 bases separated the two germline ends. The CDR3 runs to 15 residues. The CDR3 bases are TGTGCCAGCAGCCAAGGGTCAGGGGGAGGCGAGACCCAGTACTTC. This translates into CASSQGSGGGETQYF.

The CDR3 loop reads CATSLPRFGGRQGASNEQFF. DNA for the CDR3: TGTGCCACCAGCTTGCCCCGCTTCGGGGGGAGACAGGGGGCATCCAATGAGCAGTTCTTC. This chain connects TRBV15 to TRBJ2-1; 10 bases map to TRBD1. This CDR3 comprises 20 residues. Germline CDR1 LNHNV, CDR2 YYDKDF (reference sequence). V lost 5 bases, J lost 6 bases, and 22 bases stayed unmatched. The complete variable domain, with remaining parts taken from reference TRBV15 and TRBJ2-1, reads DAMVIQNPRYQVTQFGKPVTLSCSQTLNHNVMYWYQQKSSQAPKLLFHYYDKDFNNEADTPDNFQSRRPNTSFCFLDIRSPGLGDTAMYLCATSLPRFGGRQGASNEQFFGPGTRLTVL.

This clone came up many times. The chain uses TRBV2 and TRBJ1-1; a possible D gene is TRBD1 (6 bases). Germline CDR1 reads SNHLY; CDR2 reads FYNNEI. The CDR3 runs 14 residues. V dropped 5 bases and J dropped 1 base, with 11 bases sitting between them. CDR3 sequence (DNA): TGTGCCAGCAGTCAGGGGTTTGCGAACACTGAAGCTTTCTTT. Its translation is CASSQGFANTEAFF.

The J gene is TRBJ1-3, the V gene TRBV28, with 7 bases that match TRBD1. This CDR3 is built from 15 residues. CDR1 MDHEN and CDR2 SYDVKM come from the germline V gene. V shed 4 bases and J 3 bases; nucleotides not matched to a gene: 6. CDR3 loop: CASSSTGRVGNTIYF. The CDR3 DNA reads TGTGCCAGCAGTTCGACAGGGAGAGTTGGAAACACCATATATTTT.

The V gene is TRBV27, the J gene TRBJ2-7; 7 bases fit TRBD2. Unmatched junction bases numbered 16, after V lost 6 bases and J lost 2 bases. The CDR3 loop spans 17 amino acids. CDR1 and CDR2 (germline): MNHEY, SMNVEV (reference sequence). CDR3 nucleotide sequence: TGTGCCAGCAGCAGCCTGGGATCGCGGGAGAGCGCCTACGAGCAGTACTTC. Amino acids: CASSSLGSRESAYEQYF.

This clone appeared a few times. The chain links TRBV3-1 (or the pseudogene TRBV3-2) to TRBJ2-1; D might be TRBD2 (5 bases). Germline assignment: CDR1 LGHDT and CDR2 YNNKEL (reference sequence). The CDR3 has 16 residues. V gave up 7 bases and J gave up 0 bases, with 16 bases separating them. CDR3 bases: TGTGCCAGCACCCCGAGAGCGGCTAGCTCCTACAATGAGCAGTTCTTC. This gives the protein CASTPRAASSYNEQFF.

With regard to this clone: Other DNA sequences within the sample encode an identical CDR3. The J gene is TRBJ1-1, the V gene TRBV7-2; D is uncertain. V was trimmed by 1 base and J by 1 base, leaving 4 bases between them. Germline CDR1 and CDR2: SGHTA and FQGNSA. This CDR3 is built from 13 residues. The CDR3 loop is CASSLGRNTEAFF. The CDR3 DNA is TGTGCCAGCAGCTTAGGGAGGAACACTGAAGCTTTCTTT.

The CDR3 nucleotides read TGTGCCAGCAGCTTGACCGGACAGGTCCTCGGGGAGACCCAGTACTTC. The encoded protein is CASSLTGQVLGETQYF. The V gene is TRBV7-9, the J gene TRBJ2-5; TRBD1 matches 7 bases. With 3 bases clipped from V and 5 bases from J, the junction kept 12 bases outside the gene matches. This CDR3 has 16 amino acids. Per germline, CDR1 SEHNR and CDR2 FQNEAQ (reference sequence). The full variable domain, completed using reference TRBV7-9 and TRBJ2-5, is DTGVSQNPRHKITKRGQNVTFRCDPISEHNRLYWYRQTLGQGPEFLTYFQNEAQLEKSRLLSDRFSAERPKGSFSTLEIQRTEQGDSAMYLCASSLTGQVLGETQYFGPGTRLLVL.

This clone was seen a few times. V gene TRBV18 combines with J gene TRBJ2-1; weak D call: TRBD2 (5 bases). The CDR3 covers 17 residues. Germline CDR1 KGHSH, CDR2 LQKENI. Trimming pared 0 bases from V and 6 bases from J, leaving 18 bases between. The CDR3 is CASSPPSREVYANEQFF. The CDR3 DNA reads TGTGCCAGCTCACCACCGTCACGGGAAGTTTATGCCAATGAGCAGTTCTTC.